These 11 T cell receptor gamma chains were sequenced from one sample in a study of γδ T cells in repeated Plasmodium falciparum infection. TCRdb fed the multiplex PCR reads into CATT to redo clone calling. There are approximately 26,000 gamma-chain clones in the sample; over 2.5% occur only once, and 33% lies in the top ten. Gammadelta T cells were flow-sorted from PBMC into Vgamma9/Vdelta2+ and Vdelta2-negative populations for bulk analysis. The sample comprised gamma-delta T cells from blood. The receptors here all came from a pool of human donors (malaria-infected and uninfected, not separated).

A word on this clone: A far larger clone is only one base removed, so a read error is likely. Within the sample, other DNA sequences also encode this same CDR3. The CDR3 DNA sequence: TGTGCCCTGTGGGAGGTGCCTTGCTATAAGAAACTCTTT. It yields the protein CALWEVPCYKKLF. This chain connects TRGV9 to TRGJ1 or TRGJ2. TCRdb carries no J gene annotation; the J gene was assigned here by matching the DNA with germline. The CDR3 loop spans 13 amino acids. The V gene's germline CDR1 is GITISATS and CDR2 ISYDGTV (reference sequence).

A note on this clone: The DNA is left out, because the CDR3 cannot be placed on it with certainty; the CDR3 is given as TCRdb lists it. The V gene is TRGV4; the J gene was not called. Per germline, CDR1 EGSTGY and CDR2 YDSYTSSV. A total of 30 residues make up the CDR3, ends included. The CDR3 here is CATWDGHYKKLFGCEQHLLSQVSIGRIQHF.

This clone was observed at least ten times. The protein TCRdb lists belongs to a much larger clone and differs from this DNA's translation at residue 6, which points to a read error; the protein shown is made from the DNA. The V gene is TRGV9, the J gene TRGJP. This CDR3 has 19 amino acids. After removal of 2 bases from V and 7 bases from J, the junction contained 14 bases not matched to a gene. Germline assignment: CDR1 GITISATS and CDR2 ISYDGTV (reference sequence). Here the CDR3 DNA reads TGTGCCTTGTGGGAGGCGCATTTGGTGAGGGAGTTGGGCAAAAAAATCAAGGTATTT. Translated: CALWEAHLVRELGKKIKVF.

In this sample, this clone turned up many times. The likely explanation is a read error, given a far larger clone one base away. The sample contains more than one DNA sequence encoding this CDR3. The chain couples TRGV9 to TRGJP. The CDR3 has 15 residues. The germline V gene encodes CDR1 GITISATS and CDR2 ISYDGTV (reference sequence). As DNA, the CDR3 is TGTGCTTTGTGGGAGTTAAAGTTGGGCAAAAAAATCAAGGTATTT. Amino acid sequence: CALWELKLGKKIKVF.

This clone appeared a few times. The protein recorded in TCRdb matches a much larger clone and deviates from this DNA's translation at residue 12, suggesting a read error; the protein here is obtained by translating the DNA. No call exists for the J gene, whereas the V gene is TRGV9. The CDR3 totals 14 residues. The V gene's germline CDR1 is GITISATS and CDR2 ISYDGTV (reference sequence). The CDR3 nucleotides read TGTGCCTTGTGGGAGGTCCCTCAACCCTATAAGGAACTCTTT. Its protein product is CALWEVPQPYKELF.

Notes on this clone: With only one base between it and a far larger clone, this is likely a read error. It is unclear where the CDR3 begins or ends on the DNA, so no DNA is shown, and the CDR3 is as TCRdb lists it. A V gene of TRGV9 was called, but no J gene was assigned. The CDR3 extends over 27 residues, inclusive of both ends. The germline V gene has CDR1 GITISATS and CDR2 ISYDGTV (reference sequence). The CDR3 is CALFQRNSLAVEQHLLSQVSIGRIQHF.

This clone was detected a few times. This probably arose from a read error, given a far larger clone one base away. Other DNA sequences within the sample encode an identical CDR3. The chain links TRGV4 to TRGJ1 or TRGJ2. Trimming took 4 bases from V and 7 from J; bases not matched to a gene: 7. CDR3 length: 12 amino acids. Germline V CDR1 and CDR2: EGSTGY, YDSYTSSV. As DNA, the CDR3 is TGTGCCACCTGGGAGAGTTACTATAAGAAACTCTTT. Encoded protein: CATWESYYKKLF.

As regards this clone: The protein in TCRdb stems from a much larger clone and differs at residue 4 from this DNA's translation, likely a read error; here the protein is translated from the DNA. The chain combines TRGV9 with TRGJ1 or TRGJ2. TCRdb leaves out the J gene; it was filled in here by matching the DNA to germline. CDR3 length equals 13 residues. Germline CDR1 and CDR2: GITISATS and ISYDGTV (reference sequence). In DNA form, the CDR3 reads TGTGCCTTGCGGGAGGTGGAATATTATAAGAAACTCTTT. Translating gives CALREVEYYKKLF.

This clone was counted ten times or more. It differs at one base from a far larger clone, so likely a read error. The chain joins TRGV9 to TRGJ1 or TRGJ2. The CDR3 runs to 16 residues. CDR1 and CDR2 (germline): GITISATS, ISYDGTV (reference sequence). The CDR3 here is CALWEVVFPLFYEKLF. For the CDR3, the DNA is TGTGCCTTGTGGGAGGTCGTCTTCCCCCTTTTTTATGAGAAACTCTTT.

This clone has just a few counts. For this DNA, TCRdb reports the protein of a much larger clone, which diverges at residue 14, most likely from a read error; the protein presented here is translated directly from the DNA. V is TRGV9 and J is TRGJP. TCRdb leaves out the J gene; it was filled in here by matching the DNA to germline. Trimming took 6 bases from V and 23 from J; bases not matched to a gene: 22. This CDR3 contains 15 residues. In germline, CDR1 is GITISATS, CDR2 ISYDGTV (reference sequence). The DNA for the CDR3 is TGTGCCTTGTGGAGGCTCGGTACCACTGGTTGGTTCAAGGTATTT. Translation: CALWRLGTTGWFKVF.

This clone was counted many times. This may come from a read error, since a much larger clone is one base off. The gene calls are TRGV2 and TRGJ1 or TRGJ2. In the absence of a J gene in TCRdb, the DNA was matched to germline to assign it here. Germline values: CDR1 EGSNGY, CDR2 YDSYNSKV. CDR3 length: 13 amino acids. CDR3 loop: CATSSVDYYKKLF. Written as DNA, the CDR3 is TGTGCCACCTCCTCGGTTGATTACTATAAGAAACTCTTT.